The entry below describes one T cell receptor (beta chain). The antigen it recognizes is unknown. No base quality information exists; no much larger clone differs at one position. From a lookup of the germline V gene, CDR1 and CDR2 are MNHNS and SASEGT. There are 16 amino acids in the CDR3, from cysteine to phenylalanine inclusive. Only the CDR3 portion is preserved as DNA: 48 bases, with reading frame beginning at the first base. Trimming removed 2 bases from V and 9 bases from J, leaving 23 bases between the germline ends. To be included, a participant needed at least one PBMC sample from before ART initiation plus at least two post-ART samples. Treatment was received in the United States of America by all participants with HIV. Cryopreserved samples of about 0.95-10 million PBMC were thawed and washed before DNA extraction. At the time of the earliest PBMC sample, participants with HIV were aged between 23 and 54 years. Per participant, PBMC samples came from 1-4 timepoints prior to ART initiation and 2-8 timepoints following ART initiation, for a median of 7 samples. For every participant, serial HIV viral load, CD4+ T-cell count, ART history and demographic data were obtained. Using a Qiagen kit on a QIAcube, genomic DNA was extracted from unsorted PBMC, with samples processed in batches of 12.

The immunoSEQ hsTCRB v3.0 assay was used at survey level resolution for TRB variable region sequencing. TRB sequencing targeted a depth of 40,000-50,000 T-cell genomes per sample. Pooled TRB libraries were sequenced on an Illumina MiSeq with a v3 150-cycle kit. The published analysis was carried out like this. Repertoire analysis was performed in R inside a reproducible Nextflow workflow that covered QC, data transformation and analysis. LymphoSeq2, an R package for exploring AIRR-Seq data, was used to implement the custom analyses. Several samples that yielded fewer than 5000 total TRB sequences were excluded, so that 200 or so HIV repertoires were analyzed. Among the 180 to 200 HIV repertoires that were kept, 59 were collected before ART initiation and roughly 130 were collected after ART initiation. Each repertoire was downsampled to 5000 TRB nucleotide sequences, and summary statistics were averaged across 100 downsampling iterations. Only TRB sequences with CDR3 regions of at least seven amino acids were retained for analysis. Diversity was assessed using a clonality score derived from Shannon entropy and using the Gini coefficient. In repertoire networks, the top 5000 CDR3 amino acid sequences were linked whenever an edit distance of one separated two sequences. For TRB CDR3 amino acid sequences, GLIPH2 was used to predict antigen specificity groups and MHC restriction. To flag known CMV, EBV, HIV or tissue antigen associations, CDR3 amino acid sequences were matched against VDJdb and McPAS-TCR. Pre-ART, post-ART and control groups were compared with Wilcoxon signed-rank tests and Holm-Bonferroni correction. TCRdb re-hosts the immuneACCESS table, in-frame sequences only. Its copies lack some clones; in the studies checked, an unresolved V gene accounts for under half of them, and the cause for the rest is not known. V and J calls plus clone size are reproduced from that table; the DNA served to infer D and trimming. The sample table holds around 23,000 clones, of which roughly 79% were seen once. The top ten constitute about a sixth of the sample.

This sample is part of a study of long-term antiretroviral therapy in people with HIV (dated by TCRdb to 2022 to 2024). Regarding the research as a whole: Collection of the earliest samples took place about a decade ahead of the 2015 WHO recommendation for immediate ART, at a time when ART was typically delayed until CD4 counts fell. No cross-contamination during QIAcube processing was shown when test extractions of a monoclonal T-cell line were performed alongside about 30 polyclonal samples. Among the 25 to 35 participants with HIV, ten to twelve were female. A total of 192 cryopreserved PBMC samples came from 25 to 35 adults with confirmed HIV infection and were collected serially over a mean of approximately 6 years (range 1-12). A retrospective serial study tested whether ART initiation and durable HIV suppression were associated with changes in peripheral blood TRB repertoire composition and diversity.

What the work shows at the level of the full study, not this receptor alone: Because PBMC availability was limited, only the TCR beta chain was sequenced, with no alpha chain pairing. At every time point, the repertoire was dominated by expanded TRB clones first identified before ART initiation, although this dominance fluctuated and, in many PLHIV, declined after ART. ART initiation was associated with a significant increase in TRB diversity, but diversity stayed significantly below transplant donor controls even after long-term ART. Inferences about post-ART repertoire changes were limited because no data were available on ART adherence, viral resistance or therapy changes. The samples span the years 2004 to 2017, and the ART regimens used at that time may not be as effective as current regimens. Narrower CDR3 length ranges were observed in HIV repertoires than in controls, and an antigen-experienced repertoire with only a slight naive shift after ART was suggested by the network structure. Because cell numbers in pre-ART samples were limited, unsorted PBMC were profiled instead of sorted CD4+ and CD8+ T cells.

This chain joins TRBV6-1 to TRBJ2-7, and possibly TRBD1, on 5 matching bases. The clonotype comes from a woman between 18 and 29 years old with HIV. The starting material was unsorted PBMCs, obtained at the start of antiretroviral therapy, before treatment. CDR3 reads: CASSESGGAGPTGQYF. The bases read TGTGCCAGCAGTGAATCGGGTGGGGCCGGCCCTACCGGGCAGTACTTC.